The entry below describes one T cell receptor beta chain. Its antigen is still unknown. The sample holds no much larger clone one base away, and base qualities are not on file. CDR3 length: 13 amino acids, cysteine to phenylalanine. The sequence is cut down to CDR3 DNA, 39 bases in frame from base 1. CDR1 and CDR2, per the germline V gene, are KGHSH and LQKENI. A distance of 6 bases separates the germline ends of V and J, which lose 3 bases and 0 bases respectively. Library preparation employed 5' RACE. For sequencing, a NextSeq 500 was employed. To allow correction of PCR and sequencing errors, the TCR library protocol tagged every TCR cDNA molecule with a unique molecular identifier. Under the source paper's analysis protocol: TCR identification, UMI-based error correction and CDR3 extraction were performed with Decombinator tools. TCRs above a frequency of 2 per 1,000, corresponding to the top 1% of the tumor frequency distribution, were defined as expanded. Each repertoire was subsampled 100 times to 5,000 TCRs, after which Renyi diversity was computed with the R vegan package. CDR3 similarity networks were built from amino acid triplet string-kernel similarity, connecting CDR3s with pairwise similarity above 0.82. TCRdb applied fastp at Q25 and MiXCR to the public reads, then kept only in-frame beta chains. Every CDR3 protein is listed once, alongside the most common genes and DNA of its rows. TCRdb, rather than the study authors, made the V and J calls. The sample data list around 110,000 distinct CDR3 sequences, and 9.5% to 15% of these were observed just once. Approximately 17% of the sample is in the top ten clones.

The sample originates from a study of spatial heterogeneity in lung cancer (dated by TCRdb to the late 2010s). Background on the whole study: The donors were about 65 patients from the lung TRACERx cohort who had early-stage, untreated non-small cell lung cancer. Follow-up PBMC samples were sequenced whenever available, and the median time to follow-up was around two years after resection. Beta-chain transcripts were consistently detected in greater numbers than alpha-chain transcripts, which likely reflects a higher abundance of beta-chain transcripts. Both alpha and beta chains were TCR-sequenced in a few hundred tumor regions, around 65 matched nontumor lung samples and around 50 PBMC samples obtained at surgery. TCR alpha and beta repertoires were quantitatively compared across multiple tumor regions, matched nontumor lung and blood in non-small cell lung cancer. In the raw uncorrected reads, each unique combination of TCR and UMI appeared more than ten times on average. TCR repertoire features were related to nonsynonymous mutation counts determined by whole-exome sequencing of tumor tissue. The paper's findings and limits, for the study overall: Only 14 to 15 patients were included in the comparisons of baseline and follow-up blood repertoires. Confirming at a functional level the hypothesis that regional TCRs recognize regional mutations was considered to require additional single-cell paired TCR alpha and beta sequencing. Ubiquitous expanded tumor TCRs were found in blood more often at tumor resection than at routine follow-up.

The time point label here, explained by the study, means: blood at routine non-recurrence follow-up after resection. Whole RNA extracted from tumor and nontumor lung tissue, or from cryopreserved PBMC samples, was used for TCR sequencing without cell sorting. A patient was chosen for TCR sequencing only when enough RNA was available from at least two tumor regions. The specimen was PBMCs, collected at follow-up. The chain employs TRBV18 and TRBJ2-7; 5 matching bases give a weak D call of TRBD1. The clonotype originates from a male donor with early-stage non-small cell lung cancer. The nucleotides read TGTGCCAGCTCACCGGGGCGCTCCTACGAGCAGTACTTC. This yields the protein CASSPGRSYEQYF.